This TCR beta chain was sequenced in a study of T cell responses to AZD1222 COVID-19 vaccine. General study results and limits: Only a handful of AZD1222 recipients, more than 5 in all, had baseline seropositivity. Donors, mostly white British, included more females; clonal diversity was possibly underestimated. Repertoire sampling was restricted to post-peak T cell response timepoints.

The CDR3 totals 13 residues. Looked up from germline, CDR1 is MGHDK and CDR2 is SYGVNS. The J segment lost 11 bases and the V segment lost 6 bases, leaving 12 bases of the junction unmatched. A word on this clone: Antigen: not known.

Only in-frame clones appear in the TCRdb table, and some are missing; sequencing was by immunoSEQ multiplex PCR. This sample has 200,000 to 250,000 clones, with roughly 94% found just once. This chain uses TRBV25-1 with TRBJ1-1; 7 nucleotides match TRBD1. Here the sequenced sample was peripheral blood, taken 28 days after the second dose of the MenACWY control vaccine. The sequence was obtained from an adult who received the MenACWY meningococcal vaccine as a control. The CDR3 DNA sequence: TGTGCCAGCAGCAGACAGGGCGACGTCGTGGCTTTCTTT. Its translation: CASSRQGDVVAFF.